Listed here is a single T cell receptor (beta chain). This entry belongs to a study of cytomegalovirus exposure and HLA in healthy donors. Vbeta (60) and Jbeta (13) primers were used in the PCR. Data came from immunoSEQ multiplex PCR; TCRdb stores just in-frame clones and leaves some out. The sample has 90,000 to 120,000 clones; 10% are singletons. The CDR3 is 17 residues long. The V gene lost 0 bases and the J gene lost 1 base, with 13 bases spanning the gap. Germline V gene lookup returns CDR1 MGHRA and CDR2 YSYEKL. The TCR sequence derives from a man in his forties in good health and CMV-seropositive. What was sequenced was PBMCs. V and J are TRBV4-1 and TRBJ2-1; D is perhaps TRBD1 (5 bases). The CDR3 region is CASSQEPQGRSYNEQFF. CDR3 sequence (DNA): TGCGCCAGCAGCCAAGAGCCGCAGGGTAGATCCTACAATGAGCAGTTCTTC.